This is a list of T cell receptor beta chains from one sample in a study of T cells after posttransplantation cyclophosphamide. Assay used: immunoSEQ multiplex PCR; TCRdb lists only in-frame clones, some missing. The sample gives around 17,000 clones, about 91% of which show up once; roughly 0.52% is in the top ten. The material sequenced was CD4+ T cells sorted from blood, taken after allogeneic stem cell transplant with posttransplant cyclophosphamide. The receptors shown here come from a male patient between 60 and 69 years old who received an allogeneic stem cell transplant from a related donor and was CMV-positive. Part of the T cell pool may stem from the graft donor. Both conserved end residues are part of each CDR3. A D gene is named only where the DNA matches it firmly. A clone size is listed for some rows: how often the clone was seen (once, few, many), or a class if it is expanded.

CDR3 protein: CASSGGKGGLYNEQFF; CDR3 DNA: TGTGCCAGCAGCGGAGGAAAAGGGGGCCTCTACAATGAGCAGTTCTTC; V gene: TRBV4-2; CDR3 length: 16; D gene: TRBD1; J gene: TRBJ2-1; clone size: -
CDR3 protein: CASSSGTGLQYF; CDR3 DNA: TGCGCCAGCAGCTCCGGGACAGGGCTGCAGTACTTC; V gene: TRBV5-1; CDR3 length: 12; D gene: TRBD1; J gene: TRBJ2-7; clone size: -
CDR3 protein: CASSDTGGNTGELFF; CDR3 DNA: TGCGCCAGCAGTGATACAGGGGGCAACACCGGGGAGCTGTTTTTT; V gene: TRBV10-1; CDR3 length: 15; D gene: TRBD1; J gene: TRBJ2-2; clone size: once
CDR3 protein: CASSLRPSGGYSQETQYF; CDR3 DNA: TGTGCCAGCAGCTTGCGGCCTAGCGGGGGTTACTCCCAAGAGACCCAGTACTTC; V gene: TRBV5-4; CDR3 length: 18; D gene: TRBD2; J gene: TRBJ2-5; clone size: -
CDR3 protein: CASSPGGTGVGQPQHF; CDR3 DNA: TGCGCCAGCAGCCCTGGTGGGACAGGGGTAGGACAGCCCCAGCATTTT; V gene: TRBV5-1; CDR3 length: 16; D gene: TRBD1; J gene: TRBJ1-5; clone size: -
CDR3 protein: CASSPRLSGAEEGSETQYF; CDR3 DNA: TGTGCCAGCTCACCAAGGTTGTCAGGGGCTGAGGAAGGGTCAGAGACCCAGTACTTC; V gene: TRBV18; CDR3 length: 19; D gene: -; J gene: TRBJ2-5; clone size: -
CDR3 protein: CASSIGGPGANVLTF; CDR3 DNA: TGTGCCAGTAGTATAGGGGGCCCTGGGGCCAACGTCCTGACTTTC; V gene: TRBV19; CDR3 length: 15; D gene: -; J gene: TRBJ2-6; clone size: -
CDR3 protein: CASSVESYNEQFF; CDR3 DNA: TGTGCCAGCAGCGTAGAATCATACAATGAGCAGTTCTTC; V gene: TRBV9; CDR3 length: 13; D gene: -; J gene: TRBJ2-1; clone size: -
CDR3 protein: CASSPVGSLTYEQYF; CDR3 DNA: TGTGCCAGCAGCCCTGTGGGCAGTCTTACCTACGAGCAGTACTTC; V gene: TRBV7-2; CDR3 length: 15; D gene: -; J gene: TRBJ2-7; clone size: -
CDR3 protein: CSVNSPGAGDYGYTF; CDR3 DNA: TGCAGCGTAAATTCTCCTGGGGCGGGGGACTATGGCTACACCTTC; V gene: TRBV29-1; CDR3 length: 15; D gene: -; J gene: TRBJ1-2; clone size: once
CDR3 protein: CASSPRTSPRSYEQFF; CDR3 DNA: TGTGCCAGTAGTCCCAGGACTAGCCCTAGGAGTTATGAGCAGTTCTTC; V gene: TRBV19; CDR3 length: 16; D gene: TRBD2; J gene: TRBJ2-1; clone size: -
CDR3 protein: CASSFWAGGADTEAFF; CDR3 DNA: TGTGCCAGCAGCTTTTGGGCGGGGGGCGCGGACACTGAAGCTTTCTTT; V gene: TRBV7-2; CDR3 length: 16; D gene: -; J gene: TRBJ1-1; clone size: -
CDR3 protein: CASSFRTGVTNTEAFF; CDR3 DNA: TGTGCCAGCAGCTTCCGGACAGGGGTGACGAACACTGAAGCTTTCTTT; V gene: TRBV7-8; CDR3 length: 16; D gene: TRBD1; J gene: TRBJ1-1; clone size: once
CDR3 protein: CASLDGDGGGPYEQYF; CDR3 DNA: TGTGCCAGCCTTGACGGGGACGGGGGAGGACCCTACGAGCAGTACTTC; V gene: TRBV2; CDR3 length: 16; D gene: -; J gene: TRBJ2-7; clone size: -
CDR3 protein: CASSLPSGGAGETQYF; CDR3 DNA: TGTGCCAGCAGTTTACCTTCCGGGGGGGCCGGAGAGACCCAGTACTTC; V gene: TRBV28; CDR3 length: 16; D gene: TRBD2; J gene: TRBJ2-5; clone size: -
CDR3 protein: CAWTQTDRGPYSNQPQHF; CDR3 DNA: TGTGCCTGGACCCAGACGGACAGGGGTCCCTATAGCAATCAGCCCCAGCATTTT; V gene: TRBV30; CDR3 length: 18; D gene: TRBD1; J gene: TRBJ1-5; clone size: -
CDR3 protein: CASSFLRDTQYF; CDR3 DNA: TGTGCCAGCAGCTTCCTCCGAGATACGCAGTATTTT; V gene: TRBV7-2; CDR3 length: 12; D gene: -; J gene: TRBJ2-3; clone size: -
CDR3 protein: CAISESERGSTDTQYF; CDR3 DNA: TGTGCCATCAGTGAGTCCGAGCGGGGGAGCACAGATACGCAGTATTTT; V gene: TRBV10-3; CDR3 length: 16; D gene: TRBD2; J gene: TRBJ2-3; clone size: -
CDR3 protein: CASSSPSGGAGETQYF; CDR3 DNA: TGTGCCAGCAGTTCTCCTAGCGGGGGGGCTGGTGAGACCCAGTACTTC; V gene: TRBV6-5; CDR3 length: 16; D gene: TRBD2; J gene: TRBJ2-5; clone size: -